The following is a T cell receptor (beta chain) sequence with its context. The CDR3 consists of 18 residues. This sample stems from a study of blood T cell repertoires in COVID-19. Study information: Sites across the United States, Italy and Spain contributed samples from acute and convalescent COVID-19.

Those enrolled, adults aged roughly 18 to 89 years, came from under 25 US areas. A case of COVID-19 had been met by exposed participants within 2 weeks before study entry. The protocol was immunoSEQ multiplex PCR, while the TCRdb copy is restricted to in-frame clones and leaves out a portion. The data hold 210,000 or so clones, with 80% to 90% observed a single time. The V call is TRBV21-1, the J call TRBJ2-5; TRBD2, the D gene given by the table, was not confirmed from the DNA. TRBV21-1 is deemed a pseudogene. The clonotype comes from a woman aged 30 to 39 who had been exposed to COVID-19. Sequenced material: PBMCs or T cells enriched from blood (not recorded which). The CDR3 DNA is TGTGCCAGCAGCAAAGTCAGGCTAGCGGGAGGGCCAGGAGAGACCCAGTACTTC. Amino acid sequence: CASSKVRLAGGPGETQYF.